The clone carrying this T cell receptor (beta chain) was picked up many times. As handled by the study authors: Counts of nucleated cells, estimated from reference gene primer amplification, were obtained. Sequenced by immunoSEQ multiplex PCR; TCRdb stores in-frame clones only, minus some. V, J and clone size reflect that table, while D and trimming were determined from the DNA. This table has 150,000 to 200,000 clones, roughly four fifths appearing once. Between the trimmed V and J ends, which lost 5 bases and 0 bases, there was a span of 9 bases. The CDR3 spans 14 residues. CDR1 SGHAT and CDR2 FQNNGV come from the germline V gene. These data belong to a study of blood T cell repertoires in COVID-19. The overall study: From the United States, Italy and Spain came samples of acute and convalescent COVID-19.

The sample was peripheral blood. The rearrangement links TRBV11-2 to TRBJ2-3; D not certain. The sequence derives from a man aged 60 to 75 with active or convalescent COVID-19. The CDR3 loop reads CASSPQLSTDTQYF. The CDR3 coding sequence is TGTGCCAGCAGCCCCCAACTCAGCACAGATACGCAGTATTTT.